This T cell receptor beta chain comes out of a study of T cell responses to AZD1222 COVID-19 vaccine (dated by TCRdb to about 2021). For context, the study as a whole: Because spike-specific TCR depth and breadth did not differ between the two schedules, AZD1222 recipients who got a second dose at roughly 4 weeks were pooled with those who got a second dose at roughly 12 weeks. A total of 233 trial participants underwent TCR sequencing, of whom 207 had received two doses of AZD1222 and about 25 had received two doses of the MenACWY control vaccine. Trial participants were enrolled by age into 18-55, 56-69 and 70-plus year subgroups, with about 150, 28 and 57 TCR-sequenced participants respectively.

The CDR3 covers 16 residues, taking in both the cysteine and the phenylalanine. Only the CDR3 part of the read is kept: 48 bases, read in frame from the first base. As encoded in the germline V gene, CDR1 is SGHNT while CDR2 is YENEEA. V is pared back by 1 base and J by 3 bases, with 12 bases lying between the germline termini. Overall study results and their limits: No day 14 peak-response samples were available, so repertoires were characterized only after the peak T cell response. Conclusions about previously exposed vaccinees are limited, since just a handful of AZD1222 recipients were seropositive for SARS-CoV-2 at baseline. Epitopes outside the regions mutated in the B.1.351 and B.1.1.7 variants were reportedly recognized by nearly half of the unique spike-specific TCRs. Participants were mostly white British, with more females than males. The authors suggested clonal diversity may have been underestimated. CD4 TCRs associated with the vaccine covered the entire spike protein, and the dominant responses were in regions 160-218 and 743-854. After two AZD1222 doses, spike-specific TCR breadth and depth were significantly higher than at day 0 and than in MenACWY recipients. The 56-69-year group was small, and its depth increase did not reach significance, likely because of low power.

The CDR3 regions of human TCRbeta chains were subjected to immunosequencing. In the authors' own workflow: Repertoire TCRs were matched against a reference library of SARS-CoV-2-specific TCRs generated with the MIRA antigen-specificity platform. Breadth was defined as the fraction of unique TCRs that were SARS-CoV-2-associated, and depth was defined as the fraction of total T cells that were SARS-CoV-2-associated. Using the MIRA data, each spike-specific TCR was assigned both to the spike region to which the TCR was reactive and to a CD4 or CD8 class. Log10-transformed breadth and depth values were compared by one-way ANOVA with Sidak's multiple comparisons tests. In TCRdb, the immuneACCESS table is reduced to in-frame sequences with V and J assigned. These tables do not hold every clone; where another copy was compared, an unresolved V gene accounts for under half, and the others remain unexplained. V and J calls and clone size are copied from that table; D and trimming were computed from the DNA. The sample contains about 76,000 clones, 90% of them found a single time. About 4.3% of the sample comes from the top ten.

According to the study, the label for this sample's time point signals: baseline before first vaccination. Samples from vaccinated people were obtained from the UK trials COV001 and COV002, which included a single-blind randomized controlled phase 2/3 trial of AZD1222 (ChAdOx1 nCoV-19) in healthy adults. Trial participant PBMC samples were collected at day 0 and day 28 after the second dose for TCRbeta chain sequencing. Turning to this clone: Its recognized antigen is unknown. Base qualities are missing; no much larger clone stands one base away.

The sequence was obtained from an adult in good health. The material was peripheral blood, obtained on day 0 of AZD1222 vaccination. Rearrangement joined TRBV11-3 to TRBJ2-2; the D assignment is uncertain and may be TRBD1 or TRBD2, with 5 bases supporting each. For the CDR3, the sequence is CASSLGGAGYTGELFF. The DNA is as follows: TGTGCCAGCAGCTTAGGAGGGGCAGGGTACACCGGGGAGCTGTTTTTT.